The sequence of this T cell receptor (beta chain) was determined in a study of identifying expanded T cells in peripheral blood. General study points: Clone count variance between roughly two-week samples rose with total template count. About 1.2 clones differed between technical replicates, versus roughly 16 and 20 over time.

Trimming took 0 bases from V and 0 from J, leaving 8 bases between them. The germline gives CDR1 LNHDA, CDR2 SQIVND (reference sequence). CDR3 length: 15 residues. As regards this clone: Its specificity is unknown.

Collection occurred without any documented infections or immune events in donors. The data were produced by immunoSEQ multiplex PCR, yet TCRdb's version contains in-frame clones alone and is incomplete. The sample carries about 86,000 clones, approximately 85% recorded once. This receptor was taken from a person aged 18-70 years in good health. The sequencing sample was made of blood. The chain employs TRBV19 and TRBJ1-2; TRBD1 is a possible D gene (5 bases). CDR3 region: CASSIEYRTNYGYTF. CDR3 sequence (DNA): TGTGCCAGTAGTATAGAGTACAGGACTAACTATGGCTACACCTTC.